These T cell receptor beta chains were read from a single sample in a study of identical twins. MiXCR, run by TCRdb on the 5' RACE reads, gives a single entry per CDR3 protein. The sample records over 600,000 distinct CDR3 sequences, over 20% being singletons. The same specimen was also included in a second study, on T cells expressing NK-cell markers.

Sample: PBMCs. The receptors stem from a woman aged 18 to 35 in good health. The CDR3 runs from the conserved cysteine through the conserved F or W. The D gene is left open where the match is weak. Size tells how often a clone was seen (once, few, many) or the class of an expanded clone, and some rows leave it out.

d_gene | j_gene | v_gene | abundance | CDR3aa | CDR3nt
NA | TRBJ2-5 | TRBV20-1 | few | CSADRTQETQYF | TGCAGTGCTGACAGGACACAAGAGACCCAGTACTTC
NA | TRBJ2-3 | TRBV12-3/TRBV12-4 | many | CASSFGPTRTDTQYF | TGTGCCAGCAGTTTTGGGCCGACTCGCACAGATACGCAGTATTTT
NA | TRBJ1-1 | TRBV3-1 | NA | CASSSVTEAFF | TGTGCCAGCAGCTCGGTAACTGAAGCTTTCTTT
NA | TRBJ2-2 | TRBV7-2 | many | CASSGSETGELFF | TGTGCCAGCAGTGGAAGCGAGACCGGGGAGCTGTTTTTT
NA | TRBJ2-1 | TRBV20-1 | NA | CSARSGNVPSDEQFF | TGCAGTGCTAGATCCGGGAATGTCCCCTCCGATGAGCAGTTCTTC
NA | TRBJ2-1 | TRBV6-5 | few | CASSYLPGEGNEQFF | TGTGCCAGCAGTTACCTCCCAGGAGAAGGCAATGAGCAGTTCTTC
TRBD2 | TRBJ2-5 | TRBV13 | NA | CASSRGLAQETQYF | TGTGCCAGCAGCCGGGGACTAGCCCAAGAGACCCAGTACTTC
TRBD2 | TRBJ2-4 | TRBV20-1 | few | CSARVRTSAIGDIQYF | TGCAGTGCTAGAGTCCGGACTAGCGCTATTGGGGACATTCAGTACTTC
TRBD2 | TRBJ2-1 | TRBV6-1 | NA | CASSGLAGGKSSYNEQFF | TGTGCCAGCAGTGGGCTAGCGGGGGGTAAGAGCTCCTACAATGAGCAGTTCTTC
NA | TRBJ2-2 | TRBV6-1 | NA | CASTRTANTGELFF | TGTGCCAGCACCCGGACAGCAAACACCGGGGAGCTGTTTTTT
NA | TRBJ2-1 | TRBV12-3/TRBV12-4 | few | CASRVSTGRFIDEQFF | TGTGCCAGCAGGGTATCGACAGGTCGGTTCATCGATGAGCAGTTCTTC
TRBD2 | TRBJ2-3 | TRBV7-9 | many | CASSPSGSADTQYF | TGTGCCAGCAGCCCTAGCGGGAGCGCAGATACGCAGTATTTT
TRBD2 | TRBJ2-1 | TRBV4-3 | few | CASSPGTSGRYEQFF | TGCGCCAGCAGCCCGGGGACTAGCGGGAGGTATGAGCAGTTCTTC
TRBD2 | TRBJ2-7 | TRBV20-1 | NA | CSASWLAASYEQYF | TGCAGTGCTAGTTGGCTAGCGGCCTCCTACGAGCAGTACTTC
NA | TRBJ2-7 | TRBV6-6 | NA | CASFSGNSYEQYF | TGTGCCAGCTTCAGCGGCAACTCCTACGAGCAGTACTTC
NA | TRBJ2-4 | TRBV7-2 | few | CASSPRTDHRGKNIQYF | TGTGCCAGCAGCCCCCGGACAGACCATCGGGGCAAAAACATTCAGTACTTC
NA | TRBJ1-1 | TRBV14 | many | CASSHLTANTEAFF | TGTGCCAGCAGCCACCTGACCGCAAACACTGAAGCTTTCTTT
TRBD1 | TRBJ1-2 | TRBV5-1 | many | CASSSTGAAFETYGYTF | TGCGCCAGCAGCTCGACAGGGGCCGCCTTTGAAACCTATGGCTACACCTTC
NA | TRBJ2-1 | TRBV28 | many | CASSWGSYNEQFF | TGTGCCAGCAGTTGGGGCAGTTACAATGAGCAGTTCTTC
TRBD2 | TRBJ2-2 | TRBV12-3/TRBV12-4 | many | CASKRAGGNTGELFF | TGTGCCAGCAAGCGCGCGGGAGGTAACACCGGGGAGCTGTTTTTT
TRBD2 | TRBJ2-1 | TRBV24-1 | NA | CATSASRTSGNNEQFF | TGTGCCACCAGTGCATCACGGACTAGCGGGAACAATGAGCAGTTCTTC
NA | TRBJ2-1 | TRBV30 | few | CAWTEIRGHHNEQFF | TGTGCCTGGACGGAGATTCGGGGGCACCACAATGAGCAGTTCTTC